The clone carrying this T cell receptor (beta chain) has ten or more counts. Its cognate antigen is unknown. TCR beta CDR3 sequences were amplified from RNA transcripts. HTBI primers were the set used in a first-round RT-PCR of the TCR CDR3. Each CDR3 protein gets one entry after TCRdb re-called the multiplex PCR reads with MiXCR. The profile shows under 550,000 distinct CDR3 sequences, about an eighth of them singletons. The sample comes from a study of T cells in Graves' hyperthyroidism and ophthalmopathy. Overall study findings and caveats: Expanded thyroid clonotypes (above 0.001) were mostly also found in blood.

Graves' hyperthyroidism qualified as stable when ophthalmopathy did not progress within 18 months. Sequenced sample: blood. This clonotype originated in a woman aged 18 to 35 with Graves' hyperthyroidism.

The CDR3, as DNA: TGTGCCAGCAGCGTAGCTATAGAGGGCACTGAAGCTTTCTTT. Its translation is CASSVAIEGTEAFF. The chain joins TRBV9 to TRBJ1-1; no definite D call. The CDR3 contains 14 residues. Germline V lookup: CDR1 SGDLS, CDR2 YYNGEE. With 0 bases removed from V and 4 bases from J, the gap between germline ends came to 10 bases. The full variable domain, with the rest looked up from reference TRBV9 and TRBJ1-1, is DSGVTQTPKHLITATGQRVTLRCSPRSGDLSVYWYQQSLDQGLQFLIQYYNGEERAKGNILERFSAQQFPDLHSELNLSSLELGDSALYFCASSVAIEGTEAFFGQGTRLTVV.